This paragraph reports one TCR beta chain. These data belong to a study of blood T cell repertoires in COVID-19. Data came from immunoSEQ multiplex PCR; TCRdb stores just in-frame clones and leaves some out. The table has roughly 120,000 clones, approximately 85% seen once. The CDR3 extends over 14 amino acids. The germline CDR1 and CDR2 sequences are SEHNR and FQNEAQ (reference sequence). The V gene end was trimmed by 4 bases and the J gene end by 11 bases; junction bases not matched to a gene: 7. The clonotype comes from an elderly woman with COVID-19, enrolled during active disease. This sequence joins TRBV7-9 and TRBJ1-4; 10 bases match TRBD1. The sequenced material came from peripheral blood. CDR3 region: CASSWGQGRKKLFF. In DNA, the CDR3 is TGTGCCAGCAGCTGGGGACAGGGGAGGAAGAAACTGTTTTTT.